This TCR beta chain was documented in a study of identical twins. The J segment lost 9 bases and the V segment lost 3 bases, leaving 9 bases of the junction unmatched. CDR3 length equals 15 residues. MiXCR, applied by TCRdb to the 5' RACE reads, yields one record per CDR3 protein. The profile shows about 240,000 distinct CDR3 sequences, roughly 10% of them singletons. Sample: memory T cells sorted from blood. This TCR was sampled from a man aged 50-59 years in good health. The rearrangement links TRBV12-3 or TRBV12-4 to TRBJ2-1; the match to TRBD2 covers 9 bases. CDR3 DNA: TGTGCCAGCAGTTTTGCGTCTAGCGGGAATCTTGAGCAGTTCTTC. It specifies CASSFASSGNLEQFF.